This T cell receptor beta chain derives from a study of blood T cell repertoires in COVID-19. Study as a whole: Samples representing acute and convalescent COVID-19 were sourced from the United States, Italy and Spain.

Remarks on this clone: Sequence at one end of the junction differs from germline and may be a read error.

The authors' processing: Amplification with reference gene primers provided the estimates of nucleated cell counts. Clones were read by immunoSEQ multiplex PCR, and TCRdb kept only the in-frame ones, dropping some. V, J and clone size are those of that table, while D and trimming were read from the DNA. The sample includes approximately 38,000 clones, approximately 83% of them seen just once. Germline V CDR1 and CDR2: DFQATT, SNEGSKA (reference sequence). The CDR3 covers 10 residues. Specimen: peripheral blood. V is TRBV20-1 and J is TRBJ1-1, with no clear D. The receptor was derived from a human donor with acute or convalescent COVID-19. The donor label of this sample is uncertain. CDR3: CSARDESPYW. The CDR3 nucleotides are TGCAGTGCTAGAGATGAGAGCCCATATTGG.